The following is a T cell receptor (beta chain) sequence with its context. The record originates from a study of blood T cell repertoires in COVID-19. Overall study: Specimens from acute and convalescent COVID-19 originated in the United States, Italy and Spain.

Under the authors' procedure: The authors estimated nucleated cell counts from reference gene primer amplification. TCRdb keeps only in-frame clones here, not all; method: immunoSEQ multiplex PCR. The D gene and trimming were derived from the DNA, and the V and J assignments and clone size from that table. The sample contains around 40,000 clones, roughly 94% of which appear only once. CDR1 is SGDLS, CDR2 YYNGEE, per germline. The CDR3 is made up of 16 amino acids. J gave up 4 bases and V 0 bases, and 8 bases lay outside the gene matches. The chain has TRBV9 and TRBJ2-5; 8 bases align to TRBD2. The source material was peripheral blood. This clonotype originated in a human donor with active COVID-19. The donor label of this sample is uncertain. DNA for the CDR3: TGTGCCAGCAGCGTAGGGGGAGCGGGAGTCCGAGAGACCCAGTACTTC. Protein sequence: CASSVGGAGVRETQYF.